This T cell receptor beta chain comes out of a study of cytomegalovirus exposure and HLA in healthy donors. Across the study: Ancestry clustering placed about 80% of under 450 genotyped donors in the Caucasian-associated cluster. Notes on the study in general: When analyzed later, a missense DCLRE1C variant was found to be linked to TCR beta V- and J-gene trimming.

The CDR3 loop spans 14 amino acids. Germline trimming cut 4 bases from V and 1 base from J; bases unmatched to any gene: 2. From germline, CDR1 is SGHRS and CDR2 YFSETQ. PCR used 60 Vbeta primers and 13 Jbeta primers. Per the original data handling: Unique TCR beta chains totaled some 80 million in a later count, with roughly 12 million of them shared. Clones were read by immunoSEQ multiplex PCR, and TCRdb kept only the in-frame ones, dropping some. V and J calls and clone size are given by that table; D and trimming were obtained from the DNA. The table lists roughly 97,000 clones, 60% to 85% of them singletons. In the case of this clone: The target antigen is unknown.

This TCR was recovered from a woman between 18 and 29 years old in good health and CMV-seropositive. The material sequenced was PBMCs. This rearrangement joins TRBV5-1 to TRBJ2-7; 10 positions agree with TRBD2. This chain's CDR3 is CASSRTSGSYEQYF. The CDR3 nucleotides are TGCGCCAGCAGCCGGACTAGCGGTTCCTACGAGCAGTACTTC.